One T cell receptor beta chain is described in this entry. Its target is not known. The time point is: week 23, last vaccination. Vaccination comprised doses that each held 300 ug of mutant IDH1 20-mer peptide, plus topical imiquimod. Germline lookup yields CDR1 SEHNR and CDR2 FQNEAQ (reference sequence). The CDR3 totals 15 residues. The V and J ends lost 5 bases and 3 bases respectively, with 13 bases between them. The data were obtained in a study of a mutant IDH1 vaccine in newly diagnosed glioma. Sequencing used immunoSEQ multiplex PCR; TCRdb keeps in-frame clones, though not all of them. This table has some 26,000 clones, approximately 82% appearing once.

The origin of this receptor is a woman aged 25 to 39 with glioma. Source: PBMCs, taken from a glioma patient whose treatment included an IDH1 peptide vaccine. This sequence joins TRBV7-9 and TRBJ1-4; no definite D call. The CDR3 region is CASSPYRRANEKLFF. The DNA for the CDR3 is TGTGCCAGCAGCCCCTACCGGAGGGCTAATGAAAAACTGTTTTTT.